A single T cell receptor (beta chain) is shown here with its context. The CDR3 sequence is 13 residues long. From germline, CDR1 is MNHEY and CDR2 SMNVEV (reference sequence). Trimming removed 1 base at V and 5 bases at J, with 7 bases between. The entry originates in a study of shared clonotypes between healthy human individuals. TCRdb keeps only in-frame clones here, not all; method: immunoSEQ multiplex PCR. The data contain hundreds of thousands of clones, more than 75% of them singletons. The sequencing input was PBMCs. The chain uses TRBV27 and TRBJ2-3, with D maybe TRBD1 (6 bases). This TCR derives from a woman in her thirties or forties in good health. Some clones in this sample may be carry-over from other donors' samples. CDR3 sequence reads: CASSLLQGDTQYF. The DNA of the CDR3 is TGTGCCAGCAGTTTATTACAGGGAGATACGCAGTATTTT.